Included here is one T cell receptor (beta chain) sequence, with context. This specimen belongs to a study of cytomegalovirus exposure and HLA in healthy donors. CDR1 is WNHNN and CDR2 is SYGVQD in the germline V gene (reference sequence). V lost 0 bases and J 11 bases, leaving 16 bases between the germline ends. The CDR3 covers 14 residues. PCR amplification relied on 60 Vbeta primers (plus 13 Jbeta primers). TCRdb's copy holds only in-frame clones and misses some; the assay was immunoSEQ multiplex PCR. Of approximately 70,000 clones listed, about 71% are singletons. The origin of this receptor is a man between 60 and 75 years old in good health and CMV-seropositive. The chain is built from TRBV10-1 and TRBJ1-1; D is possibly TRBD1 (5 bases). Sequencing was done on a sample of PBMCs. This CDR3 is CASSESPGSSAAFF. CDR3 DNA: TGCGCCAGCAGTGAGTCGCCAGGGTCGAGTGCGGCTTTCTTT.